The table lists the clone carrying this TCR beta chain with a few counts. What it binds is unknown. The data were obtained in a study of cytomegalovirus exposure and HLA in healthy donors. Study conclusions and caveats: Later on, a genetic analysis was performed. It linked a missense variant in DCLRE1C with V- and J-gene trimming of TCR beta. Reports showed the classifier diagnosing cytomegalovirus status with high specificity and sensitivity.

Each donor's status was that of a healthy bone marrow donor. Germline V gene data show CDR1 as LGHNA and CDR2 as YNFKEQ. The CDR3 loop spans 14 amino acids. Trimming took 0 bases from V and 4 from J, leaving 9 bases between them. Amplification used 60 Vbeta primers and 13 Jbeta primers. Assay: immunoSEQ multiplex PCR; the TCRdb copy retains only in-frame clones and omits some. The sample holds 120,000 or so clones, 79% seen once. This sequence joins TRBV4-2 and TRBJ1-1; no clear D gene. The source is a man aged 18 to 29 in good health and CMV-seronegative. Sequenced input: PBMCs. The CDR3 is CASSQDRVPTEAFF. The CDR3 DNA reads TGTGCCAGCAGCCAAGATAGAGTACCCACTGAAGCTTTCTTT.